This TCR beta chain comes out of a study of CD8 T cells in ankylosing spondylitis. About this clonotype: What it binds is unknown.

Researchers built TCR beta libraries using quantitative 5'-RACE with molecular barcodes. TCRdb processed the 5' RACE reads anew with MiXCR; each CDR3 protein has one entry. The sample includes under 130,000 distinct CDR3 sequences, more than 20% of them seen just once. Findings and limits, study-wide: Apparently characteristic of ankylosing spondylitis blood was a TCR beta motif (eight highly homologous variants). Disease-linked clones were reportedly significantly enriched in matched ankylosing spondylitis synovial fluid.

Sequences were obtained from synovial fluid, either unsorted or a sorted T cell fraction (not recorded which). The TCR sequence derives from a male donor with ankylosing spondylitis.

The CDR3 region has the DNA TGTGCCAGCAGCCCAGACGTAGGGACAGTTTATGGCTACACCTTC. It yields the protein CASSPDVGTVYGYTF. This sequence joins TRBV7-2 and TRBJ1-2, with 7 bases fitting TRBD1. The junction had 11 bases not matched to a gene; V was cut back by 5 bases and J by 5 bases. CDR1 and CDR2 from the germline V gene are SGHTA and FQGNSA. The CDR3 is 15 amino acids.